This TCR beta chain was recovered during a study of T cell responses to AZD1222 COVID-19 vaccine. Profiling relied on immunoSEQ multiplex PCR, and the TCRdb table lists in-frame clones only, not all of them. Seen here are about 140,000 clones, just over 90% observed once, and the top ten hold 1.5% to 2.5%. Details on this clone: Its antigen is as yet unknown.

V shed 1 base and J 0 bases; nucleotides not matched to a gene: 3. This CDR3 has 16 amino acids. Germline CDR1 and CDR2: SGHDT and YYEEEE. Samples with a second dose at about 4 or about 12 weeks were pooled together. Study results and caveats: Clonal diversity was possibly underestimated, and the donors were mostly white British, with more females. Just a handful of AZD1222 recipients tested seropositive at baseline.

The sequenced sample was peripheral blood, obtained 28 days after the second AZD1222 dose. The clonotype was recovered from an adult who received the AZD1222 COVID-19 vaccine. The V call is TRBV5-6, the J call TRBJ2-7, with 11 bases identical to TRBD1. This CDR3 is CASSLPGQGVSYEQYF. The DNA of the CDR3 is TGTGCCAGCAGCTTGCCGGGACAGGGGGTCTCCTACGAGCAGTACTTC.